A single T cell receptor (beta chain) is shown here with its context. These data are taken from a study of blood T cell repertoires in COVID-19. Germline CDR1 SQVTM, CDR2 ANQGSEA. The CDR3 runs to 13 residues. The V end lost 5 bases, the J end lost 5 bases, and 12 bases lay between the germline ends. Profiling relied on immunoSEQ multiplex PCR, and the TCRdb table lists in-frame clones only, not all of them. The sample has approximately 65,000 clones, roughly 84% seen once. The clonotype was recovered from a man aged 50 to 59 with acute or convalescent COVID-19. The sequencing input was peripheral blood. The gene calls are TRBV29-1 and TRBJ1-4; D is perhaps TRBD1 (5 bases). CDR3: CSVQRGGNEKLFF. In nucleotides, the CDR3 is TGCAGCGTTCAGAGGGGAGGGAATGAAAAACTGTTTTTT.